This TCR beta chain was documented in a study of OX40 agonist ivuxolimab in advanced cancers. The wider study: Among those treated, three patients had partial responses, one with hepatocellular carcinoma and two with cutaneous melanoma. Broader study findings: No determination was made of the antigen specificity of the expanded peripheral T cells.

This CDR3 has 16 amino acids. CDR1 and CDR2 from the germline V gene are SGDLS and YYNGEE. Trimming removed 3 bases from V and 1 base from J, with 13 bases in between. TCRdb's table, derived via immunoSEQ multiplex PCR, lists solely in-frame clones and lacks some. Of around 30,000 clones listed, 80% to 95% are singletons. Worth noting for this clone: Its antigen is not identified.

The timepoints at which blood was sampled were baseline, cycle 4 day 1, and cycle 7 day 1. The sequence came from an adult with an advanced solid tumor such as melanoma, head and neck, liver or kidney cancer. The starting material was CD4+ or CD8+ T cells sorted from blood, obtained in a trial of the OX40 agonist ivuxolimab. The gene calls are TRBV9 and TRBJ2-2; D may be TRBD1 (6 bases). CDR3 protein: CASSEGPGQNTGELFF. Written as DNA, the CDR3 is TGTGCCAGCAGCGAGGGCCCGGGACAGAACACCGGGGAGCTGTTTTTT.